This TCR beta chain originates from a study of chemoradiotherapy in HPV16-positive cancers. Libraries were prepared by immunoSEQ multiplex PCR; TCRdb keeps only in-frame clonotypes and omits some of them. The sample holds about 9,000 clones, around 83% seen once. There are 13 residues in the CDR3. From germline, CDR1 is LNHDA and CDR2 SQIVND (reference sequence). V shed 9 bases and J 5 bases; nucleotides not matched to a gene: 8. The receptor comes from a human donor with HPV-associated anogenital cancer. The chain has TRBV19 and TRBJ1-1; 8 bases map to TRBD1. The sample was tumor tissue, taken from a patient who underwent chemoradiotherapy. The CDR3 DNA sequence: TGTGCCAGCGAAGACAGGGGTTGGACTGAAGCTTTCTTT. This gives the protein CASEDRGWTEAFF.